This T cell receptor beta chain was identified during a study of high-grade serous ovarian cancer treatment subgroups. General study results and limits: Tumors within one patient showed repertoire similarity of roughly 0.1 to 0.79. The analyses considered CDR3 and ignored CDR1 and CDR2.

This CDR3 region has 14 residues. Trimming removed 1 base from V and 11 bases from J; junction bases left unmatched: 10. Germline CDR1 GTSNPN, CDR2 SVGIG (reference sequence). The tumor samples were collected prior to definitive surgery or chemotherapy. TCRdb's copy holds only in-frame clones and misses some; the assay was immunoSEQ multiplex PCR. The sample consists of about 9,000 clones, about 76% of them appearing once. With regard to this clone: Its target is unknown.

V gene TRBV30 combines with J gene TRBJ2-3; TRBD2 matches at 9 bases. The receptor was derived from a human donor with high-grade serous ovarian cancer. Material for sequencing was tumor tissue. Here the CDR3 DNA reads TGTGCCTGGAGTGGGCTAGCGGGAACAGGAGGGCAGTATTTT. Its translation is CAWSGLAGTGGQYF.